A selection of T cell receptor beta chains follows, all from one sample in a study of blood T cell repertoires in COVID-19. Assay: immunoSEQ multiplex PCR; the TCRdb copy retains only in-frame clones and omits some. The table records 150,000 to 200,000 clones, approximately 93% of them present only once. The specimen sequenced was peripheral blood. The receptors come from a woman aged 55-75 years with COVID-19, enrolled during active disease. Both conserved end residues are part of each CDR3. The order of the fields is clone size, V gene, D gene, J gene, CDR3 protein, CDR3 DNA. A D gene is named only where the DNA matches it firmly. A clone size is listed for some rows: how often the clone was seen (once, few, many), or a class if it is expanded.

>-|TRBV19|TRBD1|TRBJ1-5
CASSVRDSHSNQPQHF
TGTGCCAGTAGTGTCCGGGACAGTCATAGCAATCAGCCCCAGCATTTT
>-|TRBV6-5|-|TRBJ1-2
CASSEVIDGRAGYTF
TGTGCCAGCAGCGAGGTAATCGACGGAAGAGCTGGCTACACCTTC
>-|TRBV5-6|-|TRBJ1-2
CASSLADGRGYTF
TGTGCCAGCAGCTTGGCCGATGGGCGAGGCTACACCTTC
>-|TRBV30|TRBD1|TRBJ1-1
CAWSSGGSMNTEAFF
TGTGCCTGGAGTTCAGGGGGATCCATGAACACTGAAGCTTTCTTT
>-|TRBV4-2|TRBD1|TRBJ1-1
CASSQARDREAFF
TGTGCCAGCAGCCAAGCCCGGGACAGGGAAGCTTTCTTT
>-|TRBV11-2|TRBD1|TRBJ1-2
CASSTPGTGGERSYGYTF
TGTGCCAGCAGCACCCCCGGGACAGGGGGCGAGCGGAGCTATGGCTACACCTTC
>-|TRBV5-1|TRBD2|TRBJ2-2
CASAPGAGGPVTGELFF
TGCGCCAGCGCCCCAGGGGCGGGGGGCCCCGTGACCGGGGAGCTGTTTTTT
>-|TRBV9|TRBD2|TRBJ2-5
CASNRLAGSQETQYF
TGTGCCAGCAACCGACTAGCGGGGTCCCAAGAGACCCAGTACTTC
>-|TRBV4-2|TRBD2|TRBJ2-3
CASSQTLFGGGAEDTQYF
TGTGCCAGCAGCCAAACTCTCTTTGGCGGGGGGGCCGAGGATACGCAGTATTTT
>-|TRBV12-3/TRBV12-4|-|TRBJ2-2
CASSLQGTGELFF
TGTGCCAGCAGTTTACAGGGGACCGGGGAGCTGTTTTTT
>-|TRBV30|TRBD1|TRBJ2-5
CAWSSVWDRGSGETQYF
TGTGCCTGGTCTAGCGTCTGGGACAGGGGGTCCGGGGAGACCCAGTACTTC
>-|TRBV5-6|-|TRBJ2-7
CASSTGYEQYF
TGTGCCAGCAGCACAGGCTACGAGCAGTACTTC
>-|TRBV18|-|TRBJ1-4
CASSPGGATNEKLFF
TGTGCCAGCTCACCCGGTGGTGCAACTAATGAAAAACTGTTTTTT
>-|TRBV6-5|-|TRBJ1-2
CASGGGDGYTF
TGTGCCAGCGGGGGAGGGGATGGCTACACCTTC
>-|TRBV10-3|-|TRBJ1-2
CAISDTGSYYGYTF
TGTGCCATCAGTGATACAGGGTCCTACTATGGCTACACCTTC
>-|TRBV4-1|TRBD1|TRBJ1-2
CASSQDRGRRFYGYTF
TGCGCCAGCAGCCAAGACAGGGGGCGCCGATTCTATGGCTACACCTTC
>-|TRBV5-4|TRBD1|TRBJ2-1
CASSLGTGPYNEQFF
TGTGCCAGCAGCTTGGGGACAGGACCCTACAATGAGCAGTTCTTC
>-|TRBV5-1|TRBD1|TRBJ1-2
CASSLISMAGGGYTF
TGCGCCAGCAGCTTGATTTCCATGGCAGGGGGAGGCTACACCTTC
>-|TRBV5-1|-|TRBJ1-1
CASSLNWNTEAFF
TGCGCCAGCAGCTTGAACTGGAACACTGAAGCTTTCTTT
>-|TRBV5-1|-|TRBJ1-5
CASRWGGDSNQPQHF
TGCGCCAGCAGGTGGGGGGGGGATAGCAATCAGCCCCAGCATTTT
>-|TRBV27|-|TRBJ1-2
CASSLRENYGYTF
TGTGCCAGCAGTTTGAGAGAGAACTATGGCTACACCTTC
>-|TRBV4-2|TRBD1|TRBJ2-7
CASSQDLSGGDDEQYF
TGTGCCAGCAGCCAAGATCTCTCAGGGGGCGACGACGAGCAGTACTTC
>-|TRBV7-3|TRBD1|TRBJ1-3
CASSLKLTGGYRNTIYF
TGTGCCAGCAGCTTAAAACTGACAGGGGGCTATAGAAACACCATATATTTT
>-|TRBV6-2/TRBV6-3|-|TRBJ2-3
CASSYGRDTQYF
TGTGCCAGCAGTTACGGCAGAGATACGCAGTATTTT
>-|TRBV18|-|TRBJ1-5
CASSPTPMGNQPQHF
TGTGCCAGCTCACCGACTCCCATGGGCAATCAGCCCCAGCATTTT
>few|TRBV19|TRBD1|TRBJ1-2
CASSRQGANYGYTF
TGTGCCAGTAGTAGACAGGGAGCTAACTATGGCTACACCTTC
>once|TRBV12-3/TRBV12-4|-|TRBJ1-6
CASRVRADSPLHF
TGTGCCAGCAGAGTCAGGGCCGATTCACCCCTCCACTTT
>-|TRBV19|TRBD1|TRBJ1-2
CASTGTVDGYTF
TGTGCCAGTACCGGGACAGTGGATGGCTACACCTTC
>-|TRBV6-5|TRBD1|TRBJ1-1
CASRDRENTEAFF
TGTGCCAGCAGGGACAGGGAGAACACTGAAGCTTTCTTT
>-|TRBV7-2|TRBD2|TRBJ2-1
CASSFPLGGGKNEQFF
TGTGCCAGCAGCTTCCCGCTCGGGGGGGGGAAAAATGAGCAGTTCTTC
>-|TRBV7-2|-|TRBJ1-2
CASSFPRSLYGYTF
TGTGCCAGCAGCTTTCCACGGAGCCTTTATGGCTACACCTTC
>-|TRBV27|-|TRBJ2-7
CASSHSGRETYEQYF
TGTGCCAGCAGCCACTCCGGACGGGAAACCTACGAGCAGTACTTC